Each of the 28 T cell receptor beta chains below was sequenced from the same sample in a study of cytomegalovirus exposure and HLA in healthy donors. PCR amplification relied on 60 Vbeta primers (plus 13 Jbeta primers). Sequencing was performed with immunoSEQ multiplex PCR; in TCRdb, only in-frame clones are kept and a portion is missing. In total, the table holds 96,000 or so clones. The sequencing sample was made of PBMCs. These receptors were collected from a woman aged 30 to 39 in good health and CMV-seronegative.

V and J are TRBV18 and TRBJ1-1; D perhaps matches TRBD1 (6 bases). Germline assignment: CDR1 KGHSH and CDR2 LQKENI. This CDR3 contains 18 residues. V was trimmed by 3 bases and J by 0 bases, leaving 20 bases between them. The CDR3 bases are TGTGCCAGCTCACCTGTGATGGACAGTGGGGTCATGAACACTGAAGCTTTCTTT. Protein product: CASSPVMDSGVMNTEAFF. Using reference TRBV18 and TRBJ1-1 for the parts outside the CDR3, the full variable domain is NAGVMQNPRHLVRRRGQEARLRCSPMKGHSHVYWYRQLPEEGLKFMVYLQKENIIDESGMPKERFSAEFPKEGPSILRIQQVVRGDSAAYFCASSPVMDSGVMNTEAFFGQGTRLTVV.

The rearrangement joins TRBV25-1 to TRBJ1-1; maybe TRBD1 (6 bases). CDR3 size: 14 residues. Trimming removed 6 bases from V and 1 base from J, with 12 bases in between. From germline, CDR1 is MGHDK and CDR2 SYGVNS. In DNA form, the CDR3 reads TGTGCCAGCAGAGAAACAGGGAGGAACACTGAAGCTTTCTTT. Amino acids: CASRETGRNTEAFF.

J is TRBJ2-5 and V is TRBV18; 14 bases agree with TRBD2. The tail of the sequence fits TRBJ2-7 better, so the J call may be wrong. Looked up from germline, CDR1 is KGHSH and CDR2 is LQKENI. CDR3 length equals 16 residues. The CDR3 loop reads CASSVGLAGGIYEQYF. CDR3 in DNA: TGTGCCAGCTCAGTCGGACTAGCGGGAGGTATTTACGAGCAGTACTTC.

V is TRBV7-5 and J is TRBJ1-1. TRBV7-5 is described as a pseudogene. The CDR3 is 14 amino acids. The CDR3 DNA follows: TGTGCCAGAAGCTTAGTTGGGGAGGACACTGAAGCTTTCTTT. Residues: CARSLVGEDTEAFF.

The chain combines TRBV6-5 with TRBJ1-1; 9 positions agree with TRBD1. Germline V gene sequence: CDR1 MNHEY, CDR2 SVGAGI. V lost 5 bases and J lost 3; bases outside the gene matches: 7. The CDR3 runs to 15 residues. Here the CDR3 DNA reads TGTGCCAGCAGTACAACAGGGGGCGCGGACACTGAAGCTTTCTTT. It is translated as CASSTTGGADTEAFF.

The rearrangement links TRBV28 to TRBJ2-5; D may be TRBD2 (5 bases). This CDR3 is built from 15 residues. V lost 3 bases to trimming and J lost 5 bases, with 16 bases between them. CDR1 and CDR2 from the germline V gene are MDHEN and SYDVKM. In DNA, the CDR3 is TGTGCCAGCAGTTTGTCGAGGGTCTCCAAGGAGACCCAGTACTTC. Residues: CASSLSRVSKETQYF. The variable domain in full, with the rest retrieved from reference TRBV28 and TRBJ2-5, is DVKVTQSSRYLVKRTGEKVFLECVQDMDHENMFWYRQDPGLGLRLIYFSYDVKMKEKGDIPEGYSVSREKKERFSLILESASTNQTSMYLCASSLSRVSKETQYFGPGTRLLVL.

In nucleotides, the CDR3 is TGTGCCAGCAGACAGGGGGAAATCGGTACGCAGTATTTT. Encoded protein: CASRQGEIGTQYF. The gene calls are TRBV28 and TRBJ2-3; 8 nucleotides agree with TRBD1. Germline lookup yields CDR1 MDHEN and CDR2 SYDVKM. The CDR3 is 13 amino acids. The junction had 7 bases not matched to a gene; V was cut back by 6 bases and J by 8 bases.

The chain couples TRBV5-4 to TRBJ2-7, with 10 bases identical to TRBD1. This CDR3 region has 16 residues. Germline CDR1 and CDR2: SGHNT and YYREEE (reference sequence). V shed 0 bases, J shed 4 bases, and the junction held 7 bases outside the gene matches. This chain's CDR3 is CASSLGGGTGDYEQYF. CDR3 DNA sequence: TGTGCCAGCAGCTTGGGGGGAGGGACAGGGGATTACGAGCAGTACTTC.

The chain recombines TRBV19 with TRBJ2-1; 8 positions agree with TRBD2. The V gene end was trimmed by 6 bases and the J gene end by 4 bases; junction bases not matched to a gene: 8. The CDR3 runs to 15 residues. Germline-derived CDR1 and CDR2 are LNHDA and SQIVND (reference sequence). In nucleotides, the CDR3 is TGTGCCAGTAGCGCCGGGACTAGGGTATACAATGAGCAGTTCTTC. It translates to CASSAGTRVYNEQFF.

The rearrangement joins TRBV5-4 to TRBJ2-7; D possibly corresponds to TRBD2 (6 bases). The V end was cut by 2 bases, the J end by 4 bases, with 10 bases between. This CDR3 comprises 13 residues. Germline CDR1 SGHNT, CDR2 YYREEE (reference sequence). Here the CDR3 DNA reads TGTGCCAGCAGCTTCGGGAGCGTGTACGAGCAGTACTTC. Amino acid sequence: CASSFGSVYEQYF.

The rearrangement joins TRBV19 to TRBJ1-1; no definite D call. The V gene lost 3 bases and the J gene lost 0 bases, with 11 bases spanning the gap. The CDR3 length is 15 residues. Germline CDR1 and CDR2: LNHDA and SQIVND (reference sequence). The CDR3 sequence: CASSMKGGMNTEAFF. Written as DNA, the CDR3 is TGTGCCAGTAGTATGAAGGGAGGTATGAACACTGAAGCTTTCTTT.

The chain couples TRBV2 to TRBJ1-1; TRBD1 matches 8 bases. V lost 5 bases and J lost 7; bases outside the gene matches: 12. Per the germline V gene, CDR1 is SNHLY and CDR2 is FYNNEI. The CDR3 has 15 residues. Here the CDR3 reads CASSSPDRGRVEAFF. Written as DNA, the CDR3 is TGTGCCAGCAGTTCCCCTGACAGGGGTAGGGTTGAAGCTTTCTTT. The variable domain in full, with the rest retrieved from reference TRBV2 and TRBJ1-1, is EPEVTQTPSHQVTQMGQEVILRCVPISNHLYFYWYRQILGQKVEFLVSFYNNEISEKSEIFDDQFSVERPDGSNFTLKIRSTKLEDSAMYFCASSSPDRGRVEAFFGQGTRLTVV.

This chain connects TRBV5-1 to TRBJ2-2; D may be TRBD1 (6 bases). The CDR3 contains 13 residues. Germline CDR1 SGHRS, CDR2 YFSETQ. V was cut by 4 bases and J by 6 bases, with 10 bases left in between. CDR3 bases: TGCGCCAGCAGCGTACAGGGCTCCGGGGAGCTGTTTTTT. Residues: CASSVQGSGELFF.

The chain is built from TRBV7-9 and TRBJ1-1, with TRBD1 matching 7 bases. V dropped 1 base and J dropped 6; count of bases not matched to a gene: 2. CDR3 length: 13 residues. Germline-derived CDR1 and CDR2 are SEHNR and FQNEAQ (reference sequence). Here the CDR3 reads CASSLEGAAEAFF. CDR3 sequence (DNA): TGTGCCAGCAGCTTAGAGGGGGCAGCTGAAGCTTTCTTT.

The genes are TRBV6-5 and TRBJ1-3; 9 bases are shared with TRBD1. Germline V gives CDR1 MNHEY, CDR2 SVGAGI. Trimming cost V 8 bases and J 8 bases; bases outside gene matches: 13. The CDR3 runs 15 residues. The CDR3 sequence is CASASTGGSGDTIYF. CDR3 bases: TGTGCCAGCGCCTCAACAGGGGGCAGTGGGGACACCATATATTTT.

This chain joins TRBV5-1 and TRBJ1-1; the match to TRBD1 covers 7 bases. CDR3 size: 14 residues. Germline V gene data show CDR1 as SGHRS and CDR2 as YFSETQ. V was clipped by 4 bases and J by 2 bases; unmatched bases: 5. The chain's CDR3 is CASSTRQGNTEAFF. The CDR3 DNA sequence: TGCGCCAGCAGCACTCGACAGGGCAACACTGAAGCTTTCTTT.

This chain links TRBV2 with TRBJ1-6, with D hard to call. The V gene lost 7 bases and the J gene lost 7 bases, with 5 bases spanning the gap. The germline V gene has CDR1 SNHLY and CDR2 FYNNEI. The CDR3 loop spans 11 amino acids. As DNA, the CDR3 is TGTGCCAGCAAGCGGAATTCACCCCTCCACTTT. Translated, it gives CASKRNSPLHF.

The chain employs TRBV5-6 and TRBJ1-2; 9 bases match TRBD1. Per germline, CDR1 SGHDT and CDR2 YYEEEE. With 5 bases clipped from V and 6 bases from J, the junction kept 11 bases outside the gene matches. The CDR3 totals 15 residues. The CDR3 DNA follows: TGTGCCAGCAGTAATTACGACAGGGGGTGGGATGGCTACACCTTC. It codes for CASSNYDRGWDGYTF.

The chain uses TRBV12-5 and TRBJ1-1; D is ambiguous. Trimming cost V 1 base and J 6 bases, with 6 bases left between them. CDR3 length: 12 amino acids. Germline assignment: CDR1 LGHNT and CDR2 FRNRAP. For the CDR3, the DNA is TGTGCTAGTGGTTTGGACGGTTCTGAAGCTTTCTTT. Amino acid sequence: CASGLDGSEAFF.

Written as DNA, the CDR3 is TGTGCCAGTAGTATATTGGCGGGGATAGGAACAGATACGCAGTATTTT. This codes for CASSILAGIGTDTQYF. V gene TRBV19 combines with J gene TRBJ2-3; possible D gene TRBD2, 6 bases. The CDR3 contains 16 residues. Trimming pared 2 bases from V and 3 bases from J, leaving 15 bases between. The germline V gene has CDR1 LNHDA and CDR2 SQIVND (reference sequence).

The chain carries TRBV19 and TRBJ1-5; no reliable D call. This CDR3 has 16 residues. The ends were cut back, 9 bases at V and 1 base at J, with 19 bases in the middle. The germline V gene has CDR1 LNHDA and CDR2 SQIVND (reference sequence). CDR3 DNA: TGTGCCAGCGGCGGTTTGGGAGGGAAGAGCAATCAGCCCCAGCATTTT. Protein product: CASGGLGGKSNQPQHF.

Notes on this clone: The junction shows a germline mismatch at one end, possibly a read error. The chain uses TRBV5-1 and TRBJ1-1, with 7 bases matching TRBD1. CDR1 and CDR2 (germline): SGHRS, YFSETQ. CDR3 length: 13 residues. DNA for the CDR3: TGCGCCAGCAGCTTCAGGGGGAACGCTGAAGCTTTCTTT. Encoded protein: CASSFRGNAEAFF.

The V and J genes are TRBV6-1 and TRBJ2-7; 9 bases fit TRBD2. V shed 4 bases, J shed 9 bases, and the junction held 10 bases outside the gene matches. Germline lookup yields CDR1 MNHNS and CDR2 SASEGT. This CDR3 contains 14 residues. The CDR3 DNA reads as TGTGCCAGCAGTGTTATGGCTAGCGGGAAGGTGCAGTACTTC. It translates to CASSVMASGKVQYF.

Concerning this clone: The sample holds other DNA sequences that translate to the same CDR3. The chain recombines TRBV6-1 with TRBJ2-5; TRBD2 matches at 12 bases. Unmatched junction bases numbered 0, after V lost 2 bases and J lost 2 bases. The germline gives CDR1 MNHNS, CDR2 SASEGT. This CDR3 has 15 residues. The CDR3: CASSELAGGQETQYF. The CDR3 DNA reads TGTGCCAGCAGTGAACTAGCGGGGGGGCAAGAGACCCAGTACTTC.

The chain uses TRBV4-1 and TRBJ2-1, with 9 nucleotides matching TRBD1. With 2 bases clipped from V and 7 bases from J, the junction kept 9 bases outside the gene matches. This CDR3 is built from 16 residues. CDR1 is MGHRA, CDR2 YSYEKL, per germline. CDR3 sequence reads: CASSQPIRDRVNEQFF. The CDR3 region has the DNA TGCGCCAGCAGCCAACCTATACGGGACAGGGTGAATGAGCAGTTCTTC.

The V gene is TRBV2, the J gene TRBJ2-3; the D gene is possibly TRBD1 (6 bases). V shed 7 bases and J shed 0 bases, with 11 bases lying between them. The CDR3 length is 14 residues. Germline V gene lookup returns CDR1 SNHLY and CDR2 FYNNEI. CDR3 region: CASNWQGSTDTQYF. CDR3 nucleotide sequence: TGTGCCAGCAATTGGCAGGGGAGCACAGATACGCAGTATTTT.

The rearrangement links TRBV28 to TRBJ1-1; TRBD1 matches at 8 bases. Unmatched junction bases numbered 4, after V lost 3 bases and J lost 10 bases. Germline CDR1 reads MDHEN; CDR2 reads SYDVKM. The CDR3 length is 12 residues. CDR3 bases: TGTGCCAGCAGTTTGAACAGGGGGGGAGCTTTCTTT. Translating it yields CASSLNRGGAFF.

The V and J genes are TRBV5-4 and TRBJ2-5, with D maybe TRBD1 (6 bases). CDR1 and CDR2 from the germline V gene are SGHNT and YYREEE (reference sequence). This CDR3 is 13 amino acids long. V dropped 4 bases and J dropped 3 bases, with 10 bases sitting between them. CDR3 sequence (DNA): TGTGCCAGCAGCGCCTCAGGGGAAGAGACCCAGTACTTC. Translating gives CASSASGEETQYF.